This T cell receptor (beta chain) was captured by sequencing in a study of T cells after yellow fever vaccination. This clonotype occurred a few times. The antigen is undetermined. Study outcomes and limitations: Contamination by abundant bulk-population clonotypes could be present in FACS-sorted repertoires.

TCRdb re-analysed the 5' RACE reads in MiXCR, keeping a single row per CDR3 protein. Among hundreds of thousands of distinct CDR3 sequences listed, approximately 12% were seen once. Germline CDR1 MNHEY, CDR2 SVGAGI. Trimming stripped 0 bases from V and 6 bases from J, with 14 bases between. The CDR3 runs to 16 residues. The chain uses TRBV6-5 and TRBJ1-4; possibly TRBD1 for D (6 bases). Specimen: CD4+ T cells sorted from PBMCs, collected 15 days after the yellow fever booster vaccination. This sequence was found in a man aged 18 to 30 who received the YFV17D yellow fever vaccine. The CDR3 DNA reads as TGTGCCAGCAGTTACTCGAGCGGGGGCGAATATGAAAAACTGTTTTTT. It codes for CASSYSSGGEYEKLFF.